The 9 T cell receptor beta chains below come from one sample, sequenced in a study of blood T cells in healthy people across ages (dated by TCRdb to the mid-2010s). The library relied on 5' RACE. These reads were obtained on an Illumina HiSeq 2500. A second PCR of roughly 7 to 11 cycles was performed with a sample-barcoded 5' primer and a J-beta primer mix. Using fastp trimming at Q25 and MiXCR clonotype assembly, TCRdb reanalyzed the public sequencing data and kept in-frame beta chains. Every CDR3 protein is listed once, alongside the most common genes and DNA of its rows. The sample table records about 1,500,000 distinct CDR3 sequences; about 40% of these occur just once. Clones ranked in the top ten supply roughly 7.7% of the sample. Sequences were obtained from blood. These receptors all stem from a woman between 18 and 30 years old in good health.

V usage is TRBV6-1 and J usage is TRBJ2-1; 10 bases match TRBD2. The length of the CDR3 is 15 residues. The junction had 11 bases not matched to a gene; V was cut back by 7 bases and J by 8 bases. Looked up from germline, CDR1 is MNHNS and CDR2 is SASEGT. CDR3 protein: CASKVETSGQHEQFF. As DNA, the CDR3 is TGTGCCAGCAAGGTCGAGACTAGCGGGCAGCATGAGCAGTTCTTC.

CDR3 DNA: TGCAGCGCACAGGGAAACACCGGGGAGCTGTTTTTT. Translation gives CSAQGNTGELFF. The chain carries TRBV29-1 and TRBJ2-2, with D possibly matching TRBD1 (6 bases). With 7 bases removed from V and 2 bases from J, the gap between germline ends came to 8 bases. CDR3 length: 12 residues. Germline CDR1 SQVTM, CDR2 ANQGSEA.

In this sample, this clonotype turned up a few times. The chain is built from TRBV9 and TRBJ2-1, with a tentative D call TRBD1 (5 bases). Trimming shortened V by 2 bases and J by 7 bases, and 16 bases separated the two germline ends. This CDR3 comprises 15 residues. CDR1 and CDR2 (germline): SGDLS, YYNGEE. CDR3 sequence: CASSVGPPLGNEQFF. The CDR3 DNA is TGTGCCAGCAGCGTGGGGCCCCCCTTGGGGAATGAGCAGTTCTTC.

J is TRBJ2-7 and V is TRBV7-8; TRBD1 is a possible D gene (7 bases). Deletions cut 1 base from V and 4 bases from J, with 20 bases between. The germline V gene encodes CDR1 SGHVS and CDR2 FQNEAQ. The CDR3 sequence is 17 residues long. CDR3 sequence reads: CASSLDRWGDRLYEQYF. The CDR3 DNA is TGTGCCAGCAGCTTAGATCGGTGGGGGGACAGACTTTACGAGCAGTACTTC.

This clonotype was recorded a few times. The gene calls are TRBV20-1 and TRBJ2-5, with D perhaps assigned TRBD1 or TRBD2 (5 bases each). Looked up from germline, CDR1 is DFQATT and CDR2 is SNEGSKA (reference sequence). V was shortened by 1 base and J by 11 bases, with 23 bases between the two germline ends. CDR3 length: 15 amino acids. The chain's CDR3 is CSARGSGTAVKQQYF. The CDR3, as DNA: TGCAGTGCTAGAGGCTCCGGGACGGCGGTTAAACAGCAGTACTTC.

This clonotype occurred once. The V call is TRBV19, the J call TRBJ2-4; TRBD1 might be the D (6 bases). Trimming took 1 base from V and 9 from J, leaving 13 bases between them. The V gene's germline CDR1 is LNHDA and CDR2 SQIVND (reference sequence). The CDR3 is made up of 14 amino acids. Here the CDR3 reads CASSIGQAMGIQYF. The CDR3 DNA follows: TGTGCCAGTAGTATAGGACAGGCTATGGGCATTCAGTACTTC.

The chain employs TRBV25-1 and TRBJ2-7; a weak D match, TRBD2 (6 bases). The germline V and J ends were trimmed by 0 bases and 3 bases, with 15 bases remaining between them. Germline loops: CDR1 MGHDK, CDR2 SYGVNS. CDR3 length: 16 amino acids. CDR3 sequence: CASSEYRGGTIYEQYF. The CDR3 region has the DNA TGTGCCAGCAGTGAATATCGCGGCGGGACCATCTACGAGCAGTACTTC.

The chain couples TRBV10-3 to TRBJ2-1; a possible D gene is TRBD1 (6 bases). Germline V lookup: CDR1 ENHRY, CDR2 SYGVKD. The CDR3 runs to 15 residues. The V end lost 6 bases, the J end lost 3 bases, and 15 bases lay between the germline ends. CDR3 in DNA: TGTGCCATCAGGAGGGGGATAGGGGTCTACAATGAGCAGTTCTTC. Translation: CAIRRGIGVYNEQFF.

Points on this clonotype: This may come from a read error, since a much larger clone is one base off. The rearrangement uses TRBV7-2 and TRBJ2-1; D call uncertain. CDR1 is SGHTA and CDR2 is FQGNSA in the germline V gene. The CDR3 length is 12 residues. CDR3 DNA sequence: TGTGCCAGCAGCTTAGTAGACAAGGAGCAGTTCTTC. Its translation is CASSLVDKEQFF.